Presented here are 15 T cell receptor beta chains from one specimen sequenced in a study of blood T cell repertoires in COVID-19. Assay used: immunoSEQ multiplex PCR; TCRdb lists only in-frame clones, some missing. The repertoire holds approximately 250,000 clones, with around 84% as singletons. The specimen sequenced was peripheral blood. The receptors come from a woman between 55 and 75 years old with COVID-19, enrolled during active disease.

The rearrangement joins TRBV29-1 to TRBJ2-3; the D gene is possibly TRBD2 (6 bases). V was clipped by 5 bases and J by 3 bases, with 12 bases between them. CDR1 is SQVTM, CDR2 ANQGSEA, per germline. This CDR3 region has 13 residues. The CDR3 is CSVSGVGTDTQYF. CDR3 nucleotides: TGCAGCGTTTCGGGGGTCGGGACAGATACGCAGTATTTT.

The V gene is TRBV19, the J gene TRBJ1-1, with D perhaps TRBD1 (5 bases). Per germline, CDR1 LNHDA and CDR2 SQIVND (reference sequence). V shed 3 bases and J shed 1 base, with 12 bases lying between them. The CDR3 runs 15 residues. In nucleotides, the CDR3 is TGTGCCAGTAGTATGGGGAGGGGTACGAACACTGAAGCTTTCTTT. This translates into CASSMGRGTNTEAFF.

This chain's CDR3 is CASSPYTGSSGNTIYF. The DNA of the CDR3 is TGTGCCAGCAGCCCGTATACAGGTAGCTCTGGAAACACCATATATTTT. The chain employs TRBV9 and TRBJ1-3, with D tentatively TRBD1 (5 bases). V was pared by 4 bases and J by 0 bases, with 14 bases between. In germline, CDR1 is SGDLS, CDR2 YYNGEE. The CDR3 length is 16 residues.

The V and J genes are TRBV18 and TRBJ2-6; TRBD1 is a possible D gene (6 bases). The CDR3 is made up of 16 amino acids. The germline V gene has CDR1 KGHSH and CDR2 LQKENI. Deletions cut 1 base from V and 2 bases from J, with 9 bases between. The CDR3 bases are TGTGCCAGCTCACCACAAACAGGGACTGGGGCCAACGTCCTGACTTTC. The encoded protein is CASSPQTGTGANVLTF.

The CDR3 sequence: CASSPGGQRNTIYF. The CDR3 DNA reads as TGTGCCAGCAGTCCAGGGGGACAAAGAAACACCATATATTTT. The rearrangement links TRBV5-4 to TRBJ1-3; TRBD1 matches 7 bases. The CDR3 sequence is 14 residues long. Trimming cost V 5 bases and J 5 bases; bases outside gene matches: 7. The germline V gene has CDR1 SGHNT and CDR2 YYREEE (reference sequence).

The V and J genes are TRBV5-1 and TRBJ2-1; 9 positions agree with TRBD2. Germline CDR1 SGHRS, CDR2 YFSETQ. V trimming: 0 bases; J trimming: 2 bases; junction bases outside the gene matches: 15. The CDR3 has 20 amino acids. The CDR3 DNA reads TGCGCCAGCAGCTTGGATCCTTTACATGGGCGCGGGAGGGCCTACAATGAGCAGTTCTTC. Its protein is CASSLDPLHGRGRAYNEQFF.

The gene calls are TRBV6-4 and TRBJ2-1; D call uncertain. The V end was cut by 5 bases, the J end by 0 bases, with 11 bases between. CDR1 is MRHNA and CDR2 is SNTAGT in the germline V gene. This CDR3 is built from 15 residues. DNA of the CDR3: TGTGCCAGCAGTAAGGCGAGGAGCTCCTACAATGAGCAGTTCTTC. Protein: CASSKARSSYNEQFF.

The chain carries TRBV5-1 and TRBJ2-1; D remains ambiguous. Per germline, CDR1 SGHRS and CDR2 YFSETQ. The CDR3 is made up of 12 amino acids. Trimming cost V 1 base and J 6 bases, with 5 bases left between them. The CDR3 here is CASSLSFNEQFF. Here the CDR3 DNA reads TGCGCCAGCAGCTTGAGCTTCAATGAGCAGTTCTTC.

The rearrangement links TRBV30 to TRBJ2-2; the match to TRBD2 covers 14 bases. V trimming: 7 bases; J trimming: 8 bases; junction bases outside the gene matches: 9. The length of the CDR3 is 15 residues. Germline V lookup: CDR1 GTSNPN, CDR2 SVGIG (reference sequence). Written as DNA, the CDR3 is TGTGCCTCAGGCCGACTAGCGGGAGGGAGGGGGGAGCTGTTTTTT. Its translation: CASGRLAGGRGELFF.

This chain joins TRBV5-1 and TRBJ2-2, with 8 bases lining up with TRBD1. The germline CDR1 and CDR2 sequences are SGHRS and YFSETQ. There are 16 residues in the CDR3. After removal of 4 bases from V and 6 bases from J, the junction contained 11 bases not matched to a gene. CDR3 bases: TGCGCCAGCAGCGCCAGTTACAGGGGGGCGGCCGGGGAGCTGTTTTTT. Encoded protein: CASSASYRGAAGELFF. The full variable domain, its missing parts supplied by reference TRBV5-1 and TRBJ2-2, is KAGVTQTPRYLIKTRGQQVTLSCSPISGHRSVSWYQQTPGQGLQFLFEYFSETQRNKGNFPGRFSGRQFSNSRSEMNVSTLELGDSALYLCASSASYRGAAGELFFGEGSRLTVL.

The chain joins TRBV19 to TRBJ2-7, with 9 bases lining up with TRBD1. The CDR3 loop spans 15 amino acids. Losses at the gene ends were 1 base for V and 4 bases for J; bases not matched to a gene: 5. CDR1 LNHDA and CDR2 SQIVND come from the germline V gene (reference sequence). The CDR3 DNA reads TGTGCCAGTAGTATAGCCCCGGGACAGGGTTACGAGCAGTACTTC. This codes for CASSIAPGQGYEQYF.

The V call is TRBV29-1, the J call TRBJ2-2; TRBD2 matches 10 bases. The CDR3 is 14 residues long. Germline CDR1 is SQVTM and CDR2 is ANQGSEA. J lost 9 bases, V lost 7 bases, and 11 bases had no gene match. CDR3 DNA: TGCAGCGCCTCAACTAGCGGGACTGGTAGGGAGCTGTTTTTT. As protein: CSASTSGTGRELFF.

The CDR3 spells CATSSDRVPYNEQFF. CDR3 coding DNA: TGTGCCACCAGCTCGGACAGGGTCCCCTACAATGAGCAGTTCTTC. The chain combines TRBV24-1 with TRBJ2-1, with TRBD1 matching over 8 bases. J gave up 2 bases and V 7 bases, and 6 bases lay outside the gene matches. The CDR3 contains 15 residues. Per the germline V gene, CDR1 is KGHDR and CDR2 is SFDVKD.

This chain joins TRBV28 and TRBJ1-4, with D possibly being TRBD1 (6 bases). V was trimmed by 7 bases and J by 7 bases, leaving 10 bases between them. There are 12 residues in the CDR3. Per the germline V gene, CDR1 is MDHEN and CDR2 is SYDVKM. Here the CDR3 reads CASTGGGEKLFF. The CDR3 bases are TGTGCCAGCACGGGAGGGGGTGAAAAACTGTTTTTT.

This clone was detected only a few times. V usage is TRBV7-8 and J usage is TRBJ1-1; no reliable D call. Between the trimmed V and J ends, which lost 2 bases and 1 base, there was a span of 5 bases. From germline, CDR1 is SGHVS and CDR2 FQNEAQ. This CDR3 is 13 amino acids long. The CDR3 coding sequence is TGTGCCAGCAGCTTATCATGGAACACTGAAGCTTTCTTT. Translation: CASSLSWNTEAFF.